Listed below are T cell receptor beta chains from one sample, sequenced in a study of OX40 agonist ivuxolimab in advanced cancers. Assay: immunoSEQ multiplex PCR; the TCRdb copy retains only in-frame clones and omits some. The sample contains more than 60,000 clones, about three quarters of which appear only once. The sequenced sample was CD4+ or CD8+ T cells sorted from blood, obtained in a trial of the OX40 agonist ivuxolimab. Receptors were obtained from an adult with an advanced solid tumor such as melanoma, head and neck, liver or kidney cancer. Each CDR3 is given with its conserved first and last residue. The D gene is left open where the match is weak. Expanded clones are given a class, and other clones once, few, many or no size at all.

v_gene: TRBV4-1; j_gene: TRBJ1-4; abundance: few; d_gene: .; CDR3aa: CASSRLSATNEKLFF; CDR3nt: TGCGCCAGCAGCCGCCTAAGTGCAACTAATGAAAAACTGTTTTTT
v_gene: TRBV30; j_gene: TRBJ2-7; abundance: .; d_gene: TRBD2; CDR3aa: CAWSVLGTSDYEQYF; CDR3nt: TGTGCCTGGAGTGTCCTCGGGACTAGCGACTACGAGCAGTACTTC
v_gene: TRBV2; j_gene: TRBJ1-5; abundance: .; d_gene: .; CDR3aa: CASSPLEQPQHF; CDR3nt: TGTGCCAGCAGTCCTCTGGAGCAGCCCCAGCATTTT
v_gene: TRBV5-1; j_gene: TRBJ2-1; abundance: .; d_gene: TRBD2; CDR3aa: CASSPRPGGEGQLTEQFF; CDR3nt: TGCGCCAGCAGCCCCCGACCGGGGGGGGAGGGCCAATTAACTGAGCAGTTCTTC
v_gene: TRBV4-2; j_gene: TRBJ2-5; abundance: .; d_gene: .; CDR3aa: CASSLGGGQQETQYF; CDR3nt: TGTGCCAGCAGTCTCGGGGGTGGCCAACAAGAGACCCAGTACTTC
v_gene: TRBV2; j_gene: TRBJ2-7; abundance: .; d_gene: TRBD1; CDR3aa: CASSVGQGTYEQYF; CDR3nt: TGTGCCAGCAGCGTGGGACAGGGAACCTACGAGCAGTACTTC
v_gene: TRBV7-3; j_gene: TRBJ2-2; abundance: .; d_gene: .; CDR3aa: CASSQSGGELFF; CDR3nt: TGTGCCAGCTCCCAGTCGGGCGGGGAGCTGTTTTTT
v_gene: TRBV2; j_gene: TRBJ2-1; abundance: .; d_gene: .; CDR3aa: CASSEAQDFPNEQFF; CDR3nt: TGTGCCAGCAGTGAAGCCCAAGACTTCCCCAATGAGCAGTTCTTC
v_gene: TRBV6-1; j_gene: TRBJ2-3; abundance: once; d_gene: .; CDR3aa: CASVRGVTDTQYF; CDR3nt: TGTGCCAGCGTCCGAGGGGTGACAGATACGCAGTATTTT
v_gene: TRBV12-5; j_gene: TRBJ1-5; abundance: .; d_gene: TRBD1; CDR3aa: CASALGTATYSNQPQHF; CDR3nt: TGTGCTAGTGCCCTGGGGACAGCCACTTATAGCAATCAGCCCCAGCATTTT
v_gene: TRBV2; j_gene: TRBJ2-7; abundance: .; d_gene: .; CDR3aa: CASRYSQGREQYF; CDR3nt: TGTGCCAGCAGATATAGTCAGGGGCGCGAGCAGTACTTC
v_gene: TRBV6-1; j_gene: TRBJ1-1; abundance: .; d_gene: .; CDR3aa: CASIEGRGGEAFF; CDR3nt: TGTGCCAGCATTGAAGGTCGAGGGGGTGAAGCTTTCTTT
v_gene: TRBV30; j_gene: TRBJ2-3; abundance: .; d_gene: .; CDR3aa: CAWSARVGDTQYF; CDR3nt: TGTGCCTGGAGTGCCCGGGTCGGAGATACGCAGTATTTT
v_gene: TRBV11-3; j_gene: TRBJ1-2; abundance: .; d_gene: .; CDR3aa: CASSLQGQTLYGYTF; CDR3nt: TGTGCCAGCAGCTTACAGGGGCAGACCCTCTATGGCTACACCTTC
v_gene: TRBV14; j_gene: TRBJ1-2; abundance: .; d_gene: .; CDR3aa: CASSQTNYGYTF; CDR3nt: TGTGCCAGCAGCCAAACTAACTATGGCTACACCTTC
v_gene: TRBV19; j_gene: TRBJ2-7; abundance: .; d_gene: .; CDR3aa: CASSNSPSYEQYF; CDR3nt: TGTGCCAGTAGTAACTCTCCCTCCTACGAGCAGTACTTC
v_gene: TRBV4-1; j_gene: TRBJ2-5; abundance: .; d_gene: .; CDR3aa: CASSQDLSETQYF; CDR3nt: TGCGCCAGCAGCCAAGATCTGTCCGAGACCCAGTACTTC
v_gene: TRBV12-5; j_gene: TRBJ1-1; abundance: once; d_gene: .; CDR3aa: CASGYLRAEAFF; CDR3nt: TGTGCTAGTGGTTATCTCCGGGCTGAAGCTTTCTTT
v_gene: TRBV5-1; j_gene: TRBJ2-1; abundance: .; d_gene: .; CDR3aa: CASSLDTGQSEQFF; CDR3nt: TGCGCCAGCAGCTTGGATACAGGACAATCGGAGCAGTTCTTC
v_gene: TRBV25-1; j_gene: TRBJ2-7; abundance: .; d_gene: .; CDR3aa: CASSEGFYEQYF; CDR3nt: TGTGCCAGCAGTGAGGGGTTTTACGAGCAGTACTTC
v_gene: TRBV29-1; j_gene: TRBJ2-4; abundance: .; d_gene: TRBD2; CDR3aa: CSVVPGGSQNIQYF; CDR3nt: TGCAGCGTTGTTCCGGGGGGAAGTCAAAACATTCAGTACTTC
v_gene: TRBV7-9; j_gene: TRBJ2-7; abundance: .; d_gene: .; CDR3aa: CASSSLTGWEEASYEQYF; CDR3nt: TGTGCCAGCAGCTCACTTACAGGGTGGGAGGAAGCCTCCTACGAGCAGTACTTC
v_gene: TRBV29-1; j_gene: TRBJ2-5; abundance: .; d_gene: .; CDR3aa: CSVVSALAQETQYF; CDR3nt: TGCAGCGTTGTCAGTGCACTCGCCCAAGAGACCCAGTACTTC
v_gene: TRBV2; j_gene: TRBJ2-2; abundance: .; d_gene: .; CDR3aa: CASTRNRANTGELFF; CDR3nt: TGTGCCAGCACAAGGAACAGGGCAAACACCGGGGAGCTGTTTTTT
v_gene: TRBV7-8; j_gene: TRBJ1-6; abundance: .; d_gene: .; CDR3aa: CASSNTGGVASSPLHF; CDR3nt: TGTGCCAGCAGCAATACAGGCGGGGTTGCGAGTTCACCCCTCCACTTT
v_gene: TRBV5-1; j_gene: TRBJ2-5; abundance: .; d_gene: TRBD2; CDR3aa: CASTYSGTRGETQYF; CDR3nt: TGCGCCAGCACCTATTCCGGGACTAGAGGGGAGACCCAGTACTTC
v_gene: TRBV5-1; j_gene: TRBJ1-3; abundance: .; d_gene: TRBD1; CDR3aa: CASSSGTGPSGNTIYF; CDR3nt: TGCGCCAGCAGCTCGGGGACAGGCCCCTCTGGAAACACCATATATTTT
v_gene: TRBV6-1; j_gene: TRBJ1-1; abundance: .; d_gene: .; CDR3aa: CASTFGVAEAFF; CDR3nt: TGTGCCAGCACCTTCGGGGTGGCTGAAGCTTTCTTT
v_gene: TRBV7-3; j_gene: TRBJ2-4; abundance: .; d_gene: TRBD1; CDR3aa: CASSQDQGAQNIQYF; CDR3nt: TGTGCCAGCAGCCAGGACCAGGGGGCACAAAACATTCAGTACTTC
v_gene: TRBV10-3; j_gene: TRBJ1-1; abundance: .; d_gene: .; CDR3aa: CAISLRPTNTEAFF; CDR3nt: TGTGCCATCAGTCTAAGACCTACGAACACTGAAGCTTTCTTT
v_gene: TRBV7-9; j_gene: TRBJ2-1; abundance: .; d_gene: TRBD2; CDR3aa: CASSPGTSPYNEQFF; CDR3nt: TGTGCCAGCAGTCCCGGGACTAGCCCTTACAATGAGCAGTTCTTC
v_gene: TRBV27; j_gene: TRBJ1-5; abundance: .; d_gene: .; CDR3aa: CASSLGIGVGPSGGGQPQHF; CDR3nt: TGTGCCAGCAGTTTAGGAATCGGTGTGGGACCCTCGGGGGGTGGTCAGCCCCAGCATTTT
v_gene: TRBV18; j_gene: TRBJ2-3; abundance: .; d_gene: .; CDR3aa: CASSPTGGRGTDTQYF; CDR3nt: TGTGCCAGCTCACCTACCGGGGGCAGGGGCACAGATACGCAGTATTTT
v_gene: TRBV2; j_gene: TRBJ1-1; abundance: .; d_gene: .; CDR3aa: CASSARGTEAFF; CDR3nt: TGTGCCAGCAGTGCCAGGGGAACTGAAGCTTTCTTT
v_gene: TRBV4-1; j_gene: TRBJ2-7; abundance: .; d_gene: .; CDR3aa: CASSPRDSSYEQYF; CDR3nt: TGCGCCAGCAGCCCCCGGGACTCTTCCTACGAGCAGTACTTC
v_gene: TRBV5-1; j_gene: TRBJ1-5; abundance: .; d_gene: .; CDR3aa: CASSRDIGQPQHF; CDR3nt: TGCGCCAGCAGCCGGGACATAGGACAGCCCCAGCATTTT
v_gene: TRBV6-6; j_gene: TRBJ1-6; abundance: few; d_gene: .; CDR3aa: CANRDGDNSPLHF; CDR3nt: TGTGCCAACCGGGACGGAGATAATTCACCCCTCCACTTT
v_gene: TRBV4-3; j_gene: TRBJ2-1; abundance: .; d_gene: .; CDR3aa: CASSQDAGNEQFF; CDR3nt: TGCGCCAGCAGCCAAGATGCAGGGAATGAGCAGTTCTTC
v_gene: TRBV29-1; j_gene: TRBJ1-2; abundance: .; d_gene: TRBD1; CDR3aa: CSVLEETGVYGYTF; CDR3nt: TGCAGCGTATTAGAAGAAACAGGGGTCTATGGCTACACCTTC
v_gene: TRBV27; j_gene: TRBJ2-1; abundance: .; d_gene: TRBD2; CDR3aa: CASSTQIGTSGGHSSYNEQFF; CDR3nt: TGTGCCAGCAGTACCCAAATCGGGACTAGCGGGGGCCACAGCTCCTACAATGAGCAGTTCTTC
v_gene: TRBV4-1; j_gene: TRBJ2-4; abundance: .; d_gene: TRBD1; CDR3aa: CASSQGQGKNIQYF; CDR3nt: TGCGCCAGCAGCCAAGGACAGGGGAAAAACATTCAGTACTTC
v_gene: TRBV19; j_gene: TRBJ2-1; abundance: .; d_gene: TRBD2; CDR3aa: CASSKTSGAYNEQFF; CDR3nt: TGTGCCAGTAGTAAGACTAGCGGGGCCTACAATGAGCAGTTCTTC
v_gene: TRBV27; j_gene: TRBJ1-4; abundance: .; d_gene: .; CDR3aa: CASSLLIPGHLFF; CDR3nt: TGTGCCAGCAGTTTACTTATACCGGGACACCTGTTTTTT
v_gene: TRBV20-1; j_gene: TRBJ2-3; abundance: once; d_gene: .; CDR3aa: CSALRSDTQYF; CDR3nt: TGCAGTGCTCTTAGGTCGGATACGCAGTATTTT